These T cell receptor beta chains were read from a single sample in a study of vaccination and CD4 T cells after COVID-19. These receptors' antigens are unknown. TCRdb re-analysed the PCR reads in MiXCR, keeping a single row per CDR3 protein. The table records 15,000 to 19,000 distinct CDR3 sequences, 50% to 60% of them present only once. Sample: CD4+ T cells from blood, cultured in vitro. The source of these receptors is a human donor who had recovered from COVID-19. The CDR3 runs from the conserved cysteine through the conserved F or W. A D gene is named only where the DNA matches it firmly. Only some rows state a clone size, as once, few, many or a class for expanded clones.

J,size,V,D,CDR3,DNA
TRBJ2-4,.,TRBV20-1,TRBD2,CSANSGRAKNIQYF,TGCAGTGCTAATAGCGGGAGGGCCAAAAACATTCAGTACTTC
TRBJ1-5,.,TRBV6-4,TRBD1,CASSETGGSDQPQHF,TGTGCCAGCAGTGAGACAGGGGGTAGCGATCAGCCCCAGCATTTT
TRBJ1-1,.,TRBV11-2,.,CASSLERMMNTEAFF,TGTGCCAGCAGCTTAGAGCGGATGATGAACACTGAAGCTTTCTTT
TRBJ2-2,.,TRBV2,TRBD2,CASSEWGTSNGELFF,TGTGCCAGCAGTGAATGGGGGACTAGCAACGGGGAGCTGTTTTTT
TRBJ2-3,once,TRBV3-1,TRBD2,CASSHGPPGGPWDTQYF,TGTGCCAGCAGTCACGGGCCTCCGGGAGGGCCCTGGGATACGCAGTATTTT
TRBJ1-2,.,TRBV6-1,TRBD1,CASSQGTARPGYTF,TGTGCCAGCAGTCAGGGGACAGCTCGCCCTGGCTACACCTTC
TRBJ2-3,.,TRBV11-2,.,CASSLDYGRTDTQYF,TGTGCCAGCAGCTTAGATTACGGCCGCACAGATACGCAGTATTTT
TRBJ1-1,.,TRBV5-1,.,CASSPHLNTEAFF,TGCGCCAGCAGCCCACACCTGAACACTGAAGCTTTCTTT
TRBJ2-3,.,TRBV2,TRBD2,CASRATSGGYGDTRYF,TGTGCCAGCAGGGCGACTAGCGGGGGATATGGAGATACGCGGTATTTT
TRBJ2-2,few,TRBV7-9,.,CASSSEQSGRTGELFF,TGTGCCAGCAGCTCTGAGCAGAGCGGGCGGACCGGGGAGCTGTTTTTT
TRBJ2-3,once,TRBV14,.,CASSQPPRDTQYF,TGTGCCAGCAGCCAGCCCCCCCGCGATACGCAGTATTTT
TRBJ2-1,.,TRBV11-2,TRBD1,CASSLFRGGKYNEQFF,TGTGCCAGCAGCTTATTCCGAGGGGGCAAGTACAATGAGCAGTTCTTC
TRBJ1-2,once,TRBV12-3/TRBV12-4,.,CASNPLGRVGYTF,TGTGCCAGCAACCCCCTGGGCCGAGTTGGCTACACCTTC
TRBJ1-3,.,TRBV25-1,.,CASSELGDRRPGNTIYF,TGTGCCAGCAGTGAATTGGGGGACCGTCGGCCTGGAAACACCATATATTTT
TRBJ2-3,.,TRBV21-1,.,CASTPDSPSTDTQYF,TGTGCCAGCACCCCAGACAGCCCTAGCACAGATACGCAGTATTTT
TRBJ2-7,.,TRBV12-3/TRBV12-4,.,CASSLVGGYEQYF,TGTGCCAGCAGTTTAGTAGGGGGGTACGAGCAGTACTTC
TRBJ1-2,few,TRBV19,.,CASSSVGYGYTF,TGTGCCAGTAGTTCGGTCGGCTATGGCTACACCTTC
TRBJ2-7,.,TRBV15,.,CATSFRPDYEQYF,TGTGCCACCAGCTTTCGGCCAGACTACGAGCAGTACTTC
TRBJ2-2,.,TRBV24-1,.,CATSDPRQGGGDTGELFF,TGTGCCACTAGTGACCCCCGACAGGGAGGAGGAGACACCGGGGAGCTGTTTTTT
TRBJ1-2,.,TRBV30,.,CAWGVDYGYTF,TGTGCCTGGGGCGTTGACTATGGCTACACCTTC
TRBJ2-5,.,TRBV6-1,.,CASSERMGRETQYF,TGTGCCAGCAGTGAAAGGATGGGACGAGAGACCCAGTACTTC
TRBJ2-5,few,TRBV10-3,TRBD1,CAISGWAGPGGEETQYF,TGTGCCATCAGTGGGTGGGCCGGCCCAGGGGGCGAGGAGACCCAGTACTTC
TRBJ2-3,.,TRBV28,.,CATLDTSTDTQYF,TGTGCCACCTTAGACACCAGCACAGATACGCAGTATTTT
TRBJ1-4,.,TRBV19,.,CASRKGMANEKLFF,TGTGCCAGTAGGAAGGGGATGGCTAATGAAAAACTGTTTTTT
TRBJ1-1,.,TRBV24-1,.,CATSDTTDKAFF,TGTGCCACCAGTGACACGACCGATAAAGCTTTCTTT
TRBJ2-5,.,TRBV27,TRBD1,CASSFATGGSQTQYF,TGTGCCAGCAGTTTTGCGACAGGGGGTAGTCAGACCCAGTACTTC
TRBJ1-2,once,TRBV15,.,CATSRDSARTYGYTF,TGTGCCACCAGCAGAGACAGCGCACGCACTTATGGCTACACCTTC
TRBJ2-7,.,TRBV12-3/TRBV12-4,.,CASSLGLDYEQYF,TGTGCCAGCAGTTTAGGACTAGACTACGAGCAGTACTTC
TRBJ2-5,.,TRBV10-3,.,CAISVGQGLETQYF,TGTGCCATCAGTGTGGGCCAGGGTTTGGAGACCCAGTACTTC
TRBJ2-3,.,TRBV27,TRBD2,CASSLRAGGQEDTQYF,TGTGCCAGCAGTTTACGGGCGGGGGGGCAAGAAGATACGCAGTATTTT